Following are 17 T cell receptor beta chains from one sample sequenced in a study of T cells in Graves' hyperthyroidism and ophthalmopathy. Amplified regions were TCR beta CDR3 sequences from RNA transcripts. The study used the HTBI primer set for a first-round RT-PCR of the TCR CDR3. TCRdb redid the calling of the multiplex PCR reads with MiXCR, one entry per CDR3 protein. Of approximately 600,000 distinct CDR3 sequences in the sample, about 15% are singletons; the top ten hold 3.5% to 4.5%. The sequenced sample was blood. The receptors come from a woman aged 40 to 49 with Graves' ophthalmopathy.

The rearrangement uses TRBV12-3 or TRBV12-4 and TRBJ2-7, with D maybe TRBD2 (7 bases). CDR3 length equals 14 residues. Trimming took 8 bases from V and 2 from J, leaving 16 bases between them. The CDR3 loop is CASALGGGAYEQYF. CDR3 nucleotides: TGTGCCAGCGCCCTGGGGGGGGGCGCCTACGAGCAGTACTTC.

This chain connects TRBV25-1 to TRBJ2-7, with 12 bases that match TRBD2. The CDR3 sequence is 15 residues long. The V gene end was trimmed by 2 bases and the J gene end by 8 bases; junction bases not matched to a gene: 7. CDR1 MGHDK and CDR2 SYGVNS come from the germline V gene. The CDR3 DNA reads TGTGCCAGCAGTGAACCGGGACTAGCGGGTCTCAAGCAGTACTTC. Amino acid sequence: CASSEPGLAGLKQYF.

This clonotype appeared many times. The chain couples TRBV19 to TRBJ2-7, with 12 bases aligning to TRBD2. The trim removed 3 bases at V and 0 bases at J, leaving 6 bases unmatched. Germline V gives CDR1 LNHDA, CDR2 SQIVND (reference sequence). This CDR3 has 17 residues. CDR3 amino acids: CASSISGLAGTSYEQYF. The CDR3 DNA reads TGTGCCAGTAGTATTTCAGGACTAGCGGGGACCTCCTACGAGCAGTACTTC.

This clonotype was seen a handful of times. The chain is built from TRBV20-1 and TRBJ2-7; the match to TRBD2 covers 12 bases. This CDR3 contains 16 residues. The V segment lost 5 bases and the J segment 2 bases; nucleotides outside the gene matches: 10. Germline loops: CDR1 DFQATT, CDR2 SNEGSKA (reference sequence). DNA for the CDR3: TGCAGTGCTTGGCCCCCGACTAGCGGGAGCACCTACGAGCAGTACTTC. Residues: CSAWPPTSGSTYEQYF.

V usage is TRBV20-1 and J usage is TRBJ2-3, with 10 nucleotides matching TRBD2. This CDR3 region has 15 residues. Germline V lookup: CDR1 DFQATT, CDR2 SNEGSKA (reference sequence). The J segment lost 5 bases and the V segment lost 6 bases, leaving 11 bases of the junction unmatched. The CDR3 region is CSASPRTSGLDTQYF. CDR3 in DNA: TGCAGTGCATCCCCCCGGACTAGCGGCCTAGATACGCAGTATTTT.

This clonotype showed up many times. The DNA for the CDR3 is TGTGCCAGCAGTGAATTGGGGGCAGGCATGAACACTGAAGCTTTCTTT. Translation gives CASSELGAGMNTEAFF. The rearrangement uses TRBV25-1 and TRBJ1-1; D is perhaps TRBD1 (6 bases). The V and J ends lost 1 base and 0 bases respectively, with 12 bases between them. The length of the CDR3 is 16 residues. CDR1 and CDR2 (germline): MGHDK, SYGVNS.

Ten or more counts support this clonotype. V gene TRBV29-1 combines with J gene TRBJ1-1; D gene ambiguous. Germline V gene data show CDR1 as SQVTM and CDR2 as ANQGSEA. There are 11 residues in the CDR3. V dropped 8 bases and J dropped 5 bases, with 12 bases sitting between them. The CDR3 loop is CSYEGETEAFF. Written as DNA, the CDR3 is TGCAGCTACGAGGGAGAAACTGAAGCTTTCTTT.

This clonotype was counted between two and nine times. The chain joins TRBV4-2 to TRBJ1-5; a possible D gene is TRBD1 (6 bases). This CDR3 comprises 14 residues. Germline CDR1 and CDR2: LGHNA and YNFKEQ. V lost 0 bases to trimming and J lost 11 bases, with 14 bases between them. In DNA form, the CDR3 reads TGTGCCAGCAGCCAAGAATCGTCAGGGGCAGCCCAGCATTTT. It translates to CASSQESSGAAQHF.

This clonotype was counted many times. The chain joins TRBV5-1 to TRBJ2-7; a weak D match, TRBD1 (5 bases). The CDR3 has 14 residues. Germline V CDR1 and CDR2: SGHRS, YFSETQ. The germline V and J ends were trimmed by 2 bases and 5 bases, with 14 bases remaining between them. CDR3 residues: CASSLSPGFNEQYF. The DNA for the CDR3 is TGCGCCAGCAGCTTATCCCCAGGGTTTAACGAGCAGTACTTC.

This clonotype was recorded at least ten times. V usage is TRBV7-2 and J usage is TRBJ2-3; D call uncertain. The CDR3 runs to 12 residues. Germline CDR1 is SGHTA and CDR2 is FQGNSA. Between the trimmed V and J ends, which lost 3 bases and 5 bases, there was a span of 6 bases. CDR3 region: CASSLNRDTQYF. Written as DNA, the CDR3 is TGTGCCAGCAGCTTGAATCGAGATACGCAGTATTTT.

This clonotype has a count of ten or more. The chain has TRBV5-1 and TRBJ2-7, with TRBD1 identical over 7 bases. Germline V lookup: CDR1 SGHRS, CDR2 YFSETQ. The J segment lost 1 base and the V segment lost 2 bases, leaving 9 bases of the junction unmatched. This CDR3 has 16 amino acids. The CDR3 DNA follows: TGCGCCAGCAGCTTTACCGGGACAGAACTATCCTACGAGCAGTACTTC. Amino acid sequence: CASSFTGTELSYEQYF.

CDR3 in amino acids: CASSLEGPPRETQYF. The CDR3 DNA reads as TGTGCCAGCAGCTTAGAGGGGCCCCCGAGAGAGACCCAGTACTTC. The chain recombines TRBV7-2 with TRBJ2-5, with D possibly matching TRBD1 (5 bases). Deletions cut 1 base from V and 4 bases from J, with 13 bases between. The CDR3 runs 15 residues. Germline V lookup: CDR1 SGHTA, CDR2 FQGNSA. Combining the CDR3 with reference TRBV7-2 and TRBJ2-5 gives the whole variable domain GAGVSQSPSNKVTEKGKDVELRCDPISGHTALYWYRQSLGQGLEFLIYFQGNSAPDKSGLPSDRFSAERTGGSVSTLTIQRTQQEDSAVYLCASSLEGPPRETQYFGPGTRLLVL.

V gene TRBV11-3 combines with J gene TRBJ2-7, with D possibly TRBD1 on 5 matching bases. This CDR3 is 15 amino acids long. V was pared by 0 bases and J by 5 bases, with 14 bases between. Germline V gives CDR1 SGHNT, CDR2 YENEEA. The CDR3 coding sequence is TGTGCCAGCAGCTTAGAGGGGCTAACCCTTCACGAGCAGTACTTC. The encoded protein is CASSLEGLTLHEQYF.

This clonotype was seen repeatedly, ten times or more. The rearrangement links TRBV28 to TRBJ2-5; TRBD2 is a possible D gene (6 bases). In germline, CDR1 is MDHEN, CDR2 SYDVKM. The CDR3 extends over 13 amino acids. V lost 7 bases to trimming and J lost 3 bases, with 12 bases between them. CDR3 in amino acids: CASTAGLKETQYF. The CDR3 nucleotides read TGTGCCAGCACCGCGGGGCTGAAAGAGACCCAGTACTTC.

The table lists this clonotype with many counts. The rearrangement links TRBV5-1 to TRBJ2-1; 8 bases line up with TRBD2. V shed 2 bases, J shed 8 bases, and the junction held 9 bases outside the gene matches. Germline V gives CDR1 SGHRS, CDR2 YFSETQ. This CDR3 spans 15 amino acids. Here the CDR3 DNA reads TGCGCCAGCAGCTTATTAACCGGGAGGGGGGATGAGCAGTTCTTC. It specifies CASSLLTGRGDEQFF. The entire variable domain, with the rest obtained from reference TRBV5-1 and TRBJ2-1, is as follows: KAGVTQTPRYLIKTRGQQVTLSCSPISGHRSVSWYQQTPGQGLQFLFEYFSETQRNKGNFPGRFSGRQFSNSRSEMNVSTLELGDSALYLCASSLLTGRGDEQFFGPGTRLTVL.

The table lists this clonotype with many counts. The CDR3 protein is CASSPGTGYQPQHF. The CDR3 DNA is TGTGCCAGCAGTCCCGGGACAGGGTATCAGCCCCAGCATTTT. The chain joins TRBV12-3 or TRBV12-4 to TRBJ1-5, with 9 bases that match TRBD1. With V trimmed by 5 bases and J by 5 bases, 4 bases remained unmatched. The CDR3 totals 14 residues.

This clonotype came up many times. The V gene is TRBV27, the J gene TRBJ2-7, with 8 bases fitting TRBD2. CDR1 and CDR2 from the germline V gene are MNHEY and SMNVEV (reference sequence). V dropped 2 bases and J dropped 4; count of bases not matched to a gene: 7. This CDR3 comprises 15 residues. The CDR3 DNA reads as TGTGCCAGCAGTTTAGGGGACGGGAGGGCATACGAGCAGTACTTC. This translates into CASSLGDGRAYEQYF.